The next 15 T cell receptor beta chains were all read from a single sample in a study of blood T cell repertoires in COVID-19 (dated by TCRdb to about 2020). To prepare the library, the immunoSEQ multiplex PCR assay was applied. TCRdb holds this immuneACCESS table with in-frame rearrangements only. Some clones are missing; in checked studies, unresolved V genes explain under half, and the rest has no known cause. In this sample the table shows over 200,000 clones, roughly 88% of which occur a single time. Clones ranked in the top ten supply about 0.65% of the sample. The sequenced sample consisted of peripheral blood. Every receptor here comes from a human donor in a cohort sampled during active COVID-19.

V and J are TRBV7-2 and TRBJ1-1; D is possibly TRBD1 (5 bases). Per germline, CDR1 SGHTA and CDR2 FQGNSA. The CDR3 totals 15 residues. Trimming removed 1 base from V and 1 base from J, with 10 bases in between. DNA for the CDR3: TGTGCCAGCAGCTTAGTTGGGCAGGGGAACACTGAAGCTTTCTTT. Amino acid sequence: CASSLVGQGNTEAFF.

The V call is TRBV3-1 (or the pseudogene TRBV3-2), the J call TRBJ2-3; TRBD2 matches at 9 bases. After removal of 0 bases from V and 5 bases from J, the junction contained 6 bases not matched to a gene. The V gene's germline CDR1 is LGHDT and CDR2 YNNKEL (reference sequence). The CDR3 has 16 residues. CDR3 loop: CASSQDPAGGIDTQYF. Written as DNA, the CDR3 is TGTGCCAGCAGCCAAGATCCCGCGGGGGGGATAGATACGCAGTATTTT.

In DNA, the CDR3 is TGTGCCAGCAGCGCCACCGGGACAGTTTCCTACGAGCAGTACTTC. It specifies CASSATGTVSYEQYF. V gene TRBV7-4 combines with J gene TRBJ2-7; 7 bases agree with TRBD1. J gave up 1 base and V 5 bases, and 8 bases lay outside the gene matches. CDR3 length: 15 residues. Germline CDR1 is SGHVT and CDR2 is SQSDAQ. The whole variable domain, filled in from reference TRBV7-4 and TRBJ2-7, reads GAGVSQSPRYKVAKRGRDVALRCDSISGHVTLYWYRQTLGQGSEVLTYSQSDAQRDKSGRPSGRFSAERPERSVSTLKIQRTEQGDSAVYLCASSATGTVSYEQYFGPGTRLTVT.

J is TRBJ2-7 and V is TRBV4-1; possibly TRBD1 for D (6 bases). CDR1 is MGHRA, CDR2 YSYEKL, per germline. Trimming took off 1 base at V and 5 bases at J, with 9 bases between the two ends. The CDR3 runs to 13 residues. CDR3 in amino acids: CASSQVTGNEQYF. The CDR3, as DNA: TGCGCCAGCAGCCAAGTTACAGGGAACGAGCAGTACTTC.

The chain is built from TRBV7-9 and TRBJ2-3, with 8 bases lining up with TRBD2. V shed 1 base, J shed 7 bases, and the junction held 10 bases outside the gene matches. The CDR3 sequence is 16 residues long. Looked up from germline, CDR1 is SEHNR and CDR2 is FQNEAQ (reference sequence). The CDR3: CASSLGSGGPGNTQYF. For the CDR3, the DNA is TGTGCCAGCAGCTTAGGGAGCGGGGGCCCCGGAAATACGCAGTATTTT.

V and J are TRBV11-2 and TRBJ2-5; TRBD1 aligns across 7 bases. The germline CDR1 and CDR2 sequences are SGHAT and FQNNGV. Trimming removed 5 bases from V and 3 bases from J; junction bases left unmatched: 6. This CDR3 has 14 residues. The CDR3 sequence is CASSPRDRKETQYF. The DNA of the CDR3 is TGTGCCAGCAGCCCTCGGGACAGAAAAGAGACCCAGTACTTC.

This chain joins TRBV9 and TRBJ2-7, with 11 bases fitting TRBD1. Germline V gene data show CDR1 as SGDLS and CDR2 as YYNGEE. This CDR3 is 14 amino acids long. V was clipped by 3 bases and J by 2 bases; unmatched bases: 1. The chain's CDR3 is CASSGDRGAYEQYF. As DNA, the CDR3 is TGTGCCAGCAGCGGGGACAGGGGGGCCTACGAGCAGTACTTC.

A word on this clone: The same CDR3 also results from other DNA sequences found in this sample. The chain couples TRBV29-1 to TRBJ2-7; TRBD1 agrees at 9 bases. Trimming removed 7 bases from V and 3 bases from J; junction bases left unmatched: 4. The CDR3 has 12 amino acids. CDR1 and CDR2 from the germline V gene are SQVTM and ANQGSEA. The DNA for the CDR3 is TGCAGCGCCGGACAGGGGAGCTACGAGCAGTACTTC. It translates to CSAGQGSYEQYF.

V usage is TRBV19 and J usage is TRBJ2-2; possibly TRBD2 for D (5 bases). Deletions cut 1 base from V and 4 bases from J, with 10 bases between. The CDR3 covers 15 residues. In germline, CDR1 is LNHDA, CDR2 SQIVND (reference sequence). In DNA, the CDR3 is TGTGCCAGTAGTATAGTAGGGAGTTTCACCGGGGAGCTGTTTTTT. Its protein is CASSIVGSFTGELFF.

V and J are TRBV3-1 (or the pseudogene TRBV3-2) and TRBJ1-1; D remains unclear. CDR3 length: 13 residues. From germline, CDR1 is LGHDT and CDR2 YNNKEL (reference sequence). V lost 4 bases and J lost 11, with 17 bases in between. The CDR3 loop reads CASSPTEGWRAFF. DNA for the CDR3: TGTGCCAGCAGCCCCACTGAGGGATGGCGGGCTTTCTTT.

The V gene is TRBV19, the J gene TRBJ2-1; 8 nucleotides align to TRBD1. The germline CDR1 and CDR2 sequences are LNHDA and SQIVND (reference sequence). The CDR3 loop spans 11 amino acids. V shed 5 bases, J shed 14 bases, and the junction held 5 bases outside the gene matches. CDR3 residues: CASSSGTGKFF. CDR3 DNA: TGTGCCAGTAGTTCCGGGACAGGAAAGTTCTTC.

The chain combines TRBV5-1 with TRBJ2-7, with 8 bases matching TRBD1. The junction had 4 bases not matched to a gene; V was cut back by 4 bases and J by 10 bases. Germline values: CDR1 SGHRS, CDR2 YFSETQ. The CDR3 is 11 residues long. DNA for the CDR3: TGCGCCAGCAGCCCAGGACAGGGCCAGTACTTC. Translated, it gives CASSPGQGQYF.

The chain carries TRBV7-2 and TRBJ2-7; 9 positions agree with TRBD2. The germline CDR1 and CDR2 sequences are SGHTA and FQGNSA. J gave up 2 bases and V 1 base, and 3 bases lay outside the gene matches. This CDR3 is built from 15 residues. This chain's CDR3 is CASSLGVAGAYEQYF. The DNA for the CDR3 is TGTGCCAGCAGCTTAGGGGTAGCGGGGGCCTACGAGCAGTACTTC.

This chain joins TRBV11-2 and TRBJ2-5; D possibly corresponds to TRBD1 (6 bases). The CDR3 loop spans 13 amino acids. Germline CDR1 SGHAT, CDR2 FQNNGV. The V and J ends lost 3 bases and 2 bases respectively, with 7 bases between them. As DNA, the CDR3 is TGTGCCAGCAGCTTGGACAGACAAGAGACCCAGTACTTC. Translating gives CASSLDRQETQYF. Filled out from reference TRBV11-2 and TRBJ2-5, the complete variable domain reads EAGVAQSPRYKIIEKRQSVAFWCNPISGHATLYWYQQILGQGPKLLIQFQNNGVVDDSQLPKDRFSAERLKGVDSTLKIQPAKLEDSAVYLCASSLDRQETQYFGPGTRLLVL.

The CDR3 DNA is TGTGCCAGCAGCCTTTCCGGGACAGGGCATGATTCACCCCTCCACTTT. This sequence encodes CASSLSGTGHDSPLHF. V gene TRBV7-2 combines with J gene TRBJ1-6; 9 bases are shared with TRBD1. The V and J ends lost 5 bases and 8 bases, in that order; junction bases with no gene match: 10. Germline V gene sequence: CDR1 SGHTA, CDR2 FQGNSA. This CDR3 region has 16 residues.